This T cell receptor (beta chain) was profiled in a study of breast tumors, draining lymph nodes, adjacent tissues. Study findings and constraints: Luminal-like breast cancer showed significantly greater tumor-nontumor repertoire similarity than basal-like breast cancer did. Tumor T cell lymph node origin was a supported hypothesis, not proven. The data were judged consistent with most tumor T cells coming from lymph node and expanding in tumor. Tumors had less TCR diversity than lymph nodes, more than nontumor tissue.

Breast cancer patients provided tissue from their axillary draining lymph nodes. The CDR3 sequence is 17 residues long. Germline loops: CDR1 SGHKS, CDR2 YYEKEE (reference sequence). Comment on this clonotype: The target antigen is unknown. At one of its ends the junction is not consistent with the germline gene, which may arise from a read error.

TCRdb fed the multiplex PCR reads into MiXCR, producing one record per CDR3 protein. The sample lists fewer than 250,000 distinct CDR3 sequences, around 32% seen once, with just over 1.4% in the top ten. The clonotype originates from a female donor with breast cancer. Some clones in this sample may be carry-over from other donors' samples. The rearrangement uses TRBV5-5 and TRBJ1-2; TRBD1 is a possible D gene (5 bases). The sequencing sample was made of axillary lymph node tissue. The CDR3 nucleotides read TGTGCCAGCAGCTTGGGAGCCGGGGGAACCGCCGGGGGAGGCTACGCCTTC. The encoded protein is CASSLGAGGTAGGGYAF.